This TCR beta chain was retrieved from a study of technical replicates of blood from four donors. J lost 0 bases, V lost 5 bases, and 3 bases had no gene match. The CDR3 is 14 residues long. CDR1 and CDR2 (germline): SGHVS, FNYEAQ. The repertoire was sequenced with immunoSEQ multiplex PCR; TCRdb's copy has only in-frame clones and lacks some. The data show 62,000 or so clones, more than 85% seen once. Sample: PBMCs. This chain connects TRBV7-6 to TRBJ1-1; 7 bases are shared with TRBD1. The receptor's source is a human donor in good health. Some clones in this sample may be carry-over from other donors' samples. CDR3 sequence reads: CASSADRVNTEAFF. The CDR3 nucleotides are TGTGCCAGCAGCGCAGACAGGGTGAACACTGAAGCTTTCTTT.